A single sample gave rise to the 20 T cell receptor beta chains below, sequenced in a study of blood T cells in healthy people across ages. A second PCR, run for roughly 7 to 11 cycles, used a sample-barcoded 5' primer plus a J-beta primer mix. MiXCR, run by TCRdb on the 5' RACE reads, gives a single entry per CDR3 protein. The sample has hundreds of thousands of distinct CDR3 sequences, roughly 58% seen once; the top ten hold around 37%. Sequenced material: blood. Receptors were obtained from a man aged 60 to 75 in good health.

This chain connects TRBV29-1 to TRBJ2-1, with 7 positions matching TRBD1. The germline CDR1 and CDR2 sequences are SQVTM and ANQGSEA. This CDR3 is built from 14 residues. J gave up 3 bases and V 7 bases, and 9 bases lay outside the gene matches. CDR3 residues: CSAAPTGNYNEQFF. The DNA of the CDR3 is TGCAGCGCCGCGCCGACAGGGAACTACAATGAGCAGTTCTTC.

The gene calls are TRBV29-1 and TRBJ2-3; 9 nucleotides line up with TRBD2. Germline CDR1 reads SQVTM; CDR2 reads ANQGSEA. The length of the CDR3 is 15 residues. V lost 3 bases to trimming and J lost 0 bases; unmatched junction nucleotides: 4. The CDR3 is CSVDGRGGSTDTQYF. The CDR3 region has the DNA TGCAGCGTTGATGGGCGGGGGGGCAGCACAGATACGCAGTATTTT.

The chain uses TRBV4-2 and TRBJ2-1; 7 bases line up with TRBD1. Matching the DNA end better, TRBJ2-7 makes the J call doubtful. The CDR3 sequence is 17 residues long. Germline-derived CDR1 and CDR2 are LGHNA and YNFKEQ. This CDR3 is CASSQDGQVSSYNEQYF. In nucleotides, the CDR3 is TGTGCCAGCAGCCAAGACGGACAGGTGAGCTCCTACAATGAGCAGTACTTC.

The rearrangement links TRBV2 to TRBJ1-6, with D unclear. Germline lookup yields CDR1 SNHLY and CDR2 FYNNEI. This CDR3 is built from 14 residues. V gave up 6 bases and J gave up 8 bases, with 14 bases separating them. Here the CDR3 reads CASSPTIGDSPLHF. The CDR3 coding sequence is TGTGCCAGCAGCCCAACAATCGGGGATTCACCCCTCCACTTT.

CDR3 sequence (DNA): TGTGCCAGCAGCCAAGGGACTAGCGGGTGGAGCTCCTACGAGCAGTACTTC. Translation gives CASSQGTSGWSSYEQYF. The chain links TRBV7-2 to TRBJ2-7; TRBD2 agrees at 12 bases. The CDR3 is made up of 17 amino acids. Germline V gene data show CDR1 as SGHTA and CDR2 as FQGNSA. The V and J ends lost 5 bases and 0 bases, in that order; junction bases with no gene match: 8.

V gene TRBV7-9 combines with J gene TRBJ1-5; D might be TRBD1 (6 bases). Between the trimmed V and J ends, which lost 2 bases and 9 bases, there was a span of 14 bases. The CDR3 has 14 residues. CDR1 is SEHNR and CDR2 is FQNEAQ in the germline V gene (reference sequence). The CDR3 loop reads CASSLPGEGRPQHF. The CDR3 DNA is TGTGCCAGCAGCTTACCAGGGGAAGGCAGGCCCCAGCATTTT.

The chain is built from TRBV6-1 and TRBJ2-7; D is possibly TRBD1 (5 bases). CDR1 and CDR2 (germline): MNHNS, SASEGT. Trimming took 5 bases from V and 3 from J, leaving 8 bases between them. The CDR3 is 12 residues long. The CDR3 sequence is CASSPGFYEQYF. The CDR3 region has the DNA TGTGCCAGCAGTCCAGGGTTCTACGAGCAGTACTTC.

The chain couples TRBV5-5 to TRBJ2-7, with TRBD2 matching 7 bases. The better agreement between TRBJ2-4 and the DNA end casts doubt on the J call. CDR1 is SGHKS, CDR2 YYEKEE, per germline (reference sequence). CDR3 length: 13 residues. The CDR3 is CASSKGREDIQYF. CDR3 in DNA: TGTGCCAGCAGCAAAGGACGGGAGGACATTCAGTACTTC.

This sequence joins TRBV5-5 and TRBJ1-1; D remains ambiguous. This CDR3 spans 14 amino acids. V lost 2 bases, J lost 4 bases, and 12 bases lay in between. CDR1 is SGHKS, CDR2 YYEKEE, per germline (reference sequence). The CDR3 DNA sequence: TGTGCCAGCAGCTTTGAGGGTTCGACCACTGAAGCTTTCTTT. Its protein product is CASSFEGSTTEAFF.

This clonotype has only a few counts. The chain couples TRBV10-1 to TRBJ2-5; D is possibly TRBD1 (6 bases). CDR3 size: 15 residues. Germline V CDR1 and CDR2: WNHNN, SYGVQD (reference sequence). The V end was cut by 0 bases, the J end by 1 base, with 9 bases between. The CDR3 DNA sequence: TGCGCCAGCAGTGAGTCGAGGGGGAGCCAAGAGACCCAGTACTTC. Its protein is CASSESRGSQETQYF.

A few counts support this clonotype. This chain links TRBV21-1 with TRBJ2-7; no check of the table's D call, TRBD2, against the DNA was made. TRBV21-1 counts as a pseudogene. The CDR3 consists of 19 residues. The CDR3 loop reads CASSKRYRLAGPLSYEQYF. The DNA of the CDR3 is TGTGCCAGCAGCAAACGTTACCGTCTAGCGGGGCCCCTCTCCTACGAGCAGTACTTC.

V gene TRBV2 combines with J gene TRBJ2-5, with no clear D. The CDR3 runs to 15 residues. V was clipped by 3 bases and J by 0 bases, with 11 bases between them. In germline, CDR1 is SNHLY, CDR2 FYNNEI. The CDR3: CASSDHRRYQETQYF. In DNA form, the CDR3 reads TGTGCCAGCAGTGATCACAGACGGTACCAAGAGACCCAGTACTTC.

J is TRBJ2-7 and V is TRBV10-3; TRBD1 agrees at 7 bases. Germline loops: CDR1 ENHRY, CDR2 SYGVKD. The trim removed 3 bases at V and 4 bases at J, leaving 9 bases unmatched. CDR3 length equals 15 residues. In DNA form, the CDR3 reads TGTGCCATCAGTGACGACAGGGTGGGTGGGTACGAGCAGTACTTC. Protein product: CAISDDRVGGYEQYF.

This clonotype was detected only a few times. V and J are TRBV6-2 or TRBV6-3 and TRBJ2-4; D is possibly TRBD1 or TRBD2 (5 bases each). Trimming took 7 bases from V and 3 from J, leaving 16 bases between them. Per germline, CDR1 MNHEY and CDR2 SVGEGT. This CDR3 has 15 residues. The CDR3 sequence is CASIDGTDSKNIQYF. The CDR3 DNA reads TGTGCCAGCATCGATGGGACCGACAGCAAAAACATTCAGTACTTC.

The chain employs TRBV9 and TRBJ2-7, with D possibly matching TRBD2 (5 bases). The germline V and J ends were trimmed by 4 bases and 2 bases, with 13 bases remaining between them. CDR1 is SGDLS, CDR2 YYNGEE, per germline. This CDR3 is built from 14 residues. The CDR3: CASSPTGDTYEQYF. CDR3 sequence (DNA): TGTGCCAGCAGCCCTACCGGGGATACCTACGAGCAGTACTTC.

The V and J genes are TRBV18 and TRBJ2-4; D call uncertain. Germline lookup yields CDR1 KGHSH and CDR2 LQKENI. CDR3 length equals 14 residues. The V and J ends lost 2 bases and 13 bases respectively, with 18 bases between them. DNA for the CDR3: TGTGCCAGCTCACCAGAGGCAGACCTACGAGAGCAGTACTTC. The encoded protein is CASSPEADLREQYF. The variable domain in full, with the rest retrieved from reference TRBV18 and TRBJ2-4, is NAGVMQNPRHLVRRRGQEARLRCSPMKGHSHVYWYRQLPEEGLKFMVYLQKENIIDESGMPKERFSAEFPKEGPSILRIQQVVRGDSAAYFCASSPEADLREQYFGAGTRLSVL.

The table lists this clonotype with a few counts. The rearrangement joins TRBV20-1 to TRBJ2-5, with D tentatively TRBD1 (5 bases). Germline V gene lookup returns CDR1 DFQATT and CDR2 SNEGSKA (reference sequence). The CDR3 is 14 residues long. Trimming removed 7 bases at V and 1 base at J, with 16 bases between. DNA for the CDR3: TGCAGTGTCACAAGTGCAGGGCTCCAAGAGACCCAGTACTTC. Residues: CSVTSAGLQETQYF.

This clonotype was found once. This chain links TRBV4-2 with TRBJ2-7; TRBD2 might be the D (6 bases). The DNA matches TRBJ2-5 better at its end, which makes the J call doubtful. Per germline, CDR1 LGHNA and CDR2 YNFKEQ. CDR3 length: 14 amino acids. This CDR3 reads CASSQEAGRETQYF. In DNA form, the CDR3 reads TGTGCCAGCAGCCAAGAAGCGGGTAGGGAGACCCAGTACTTC.

The V gene is TRBV20-1, the J gene TRBJ2-6, with TRBD1 matching over 8 bases. CDR3 length equals 16 residues. The germline CDR1 and CDR2 sequences are DFQATT and SNEGSKA (reference sequence). V trimming: 5 bases; J trimming: 0 bases; junction bases outside the gene matches: 6. CDR3 bases: TGCAGTGCTTGGGACAGGTGGCCCTCTGGGGCCAACGTCCTGACTTTC. Translating it yields CSAWDRWPSGANVLTF.

This clonotype was seen once. V gene TRBV3-1 combines with J gene TRBJ1-2; TRBD1 matches 7 bases. Germline V gene sequence: CDR1 LGHDT, CDR2 YNNKEL (reference sequence). V gave up 0 bases and J gave up 3 bases; unmatched junction bases: 7. This CDR3 has 16 amino acids. The CDR3 region is CASSQDLIQGHYGYTF. In DNA form, the CDR3 reads TGTGCCAGCAGCCAAGATCTGATACAGGGGCACTATGGCTACACCTTC. Looking up the rest from reference TRBV3-1 and TRBJ1-2 gives the full variable domain: DTAVSQTPKYLVTQMGNDKSIKCEQNLGHDTMYWYKQDSKKFLKIMFSYNNKELIINETVPNRFSPKSPDKAHLNLHINSLELGDSAVYFCASSQDLIQGHYGYTFGSGTRLTVV.